A selection of T cell receptor beta chains follows, all from one sample in a study of T cell responses to AZD1222 COVID-19 vaccine. The method was immunoSEQ multiplex PCR; TCRdb's version includes in-frame clones alone and lacks a portion of them. The sample has more than 95,000 clones, 70% to 90% seen once. The sequencing here drew on peripheral blood, taken on day 0 of MenACWY control vaccination. These receptors were collected from an adult in good health. CDR3s include the opening cysteine and the closing phenylalanine or tryptophan. A D gene is named only where the DNA matches it firmly. Clone size is stated in some rows and not others, as once, few, many or a class when expanded.

TRBJ1-5 | NA | NA | TRBV10-3 | TGTGCCATCAGTGGGCAACGGGACGGAACGAATCAGCCCCAGCATTTT | CAISGQRDGTNQPQHF
TRBJ1-5 | NA | NA | TRBV9 | TGTGCCAGCAGCGGGGGGACGGAAAGCAATCAGCCCCAGCATTTT | CASSGGTESNQPQHF
TRBJ2-6 | TRBD1 | NA | TRBV29-1 | TGCAGCGTTGTTCTTGGACAGGTTGGAACTGGGGCCAACGTCCTGACTTTC | CSVVLGQVGTGANVLTF
TRBJ2-3 | NA | NA | TRBV9 | TGTGCCAGCAGCGGAGCGGTCCGTAGGGGCACAGATACGCAGTATTTT | CASSGAVRRGTDTQYF
TRBJ1-5 | NA | NA | TRBV6-2/TRBV6-3 | TGTGCCAGCAGTTACAGGGGGGCTCGGGGCAATCAGCCCCAGCATTTT | CASSYRGARGNQPQHF
TRBJ2-7 | NA | few | TRBV19 | TGTGCCAGTGGGGTGGGCCAGGGCTACGAGCAGTACTTC | CASGVGQGYEQYF
TRBJ2-6 | NA | NA | TRBV30 | TGTGCCTGGGGGTCGGCCAACGTCCTGACTTTC | CAWGSANVLTF
TRBJ2-3 | TRBD2 | NA | TRBV12-5 | TGTGCTAGTGGCATTAGCGGGGGCACAGATACGCAGTATTTT | CASGISGGTDTQYF
TRBJ1-2 | NA | NA | TRBV5-3 | TGTGCCAGACCAGTGGAGGTTTTGGATGGCTACACCTTC | CARPVEVLDGYTF
TRBJ2-3 | NA | NA | TRBV9 | TGTGCCAGCAGCGTAGCCCCCACAGATACGCAGTATTTT | CASSVAPTDTQYF
TRBJ1-3 | NA | NA | TRBV7-2 | TGTGCCAGCAGCTTAGCGCGAGGCGCAGCAGGGTGTACTTTT | CASSLARGAAGCTF
TRBJ2-7 | NA | NA | TRBV5-1 | TGCGCCAGCGGTGGGGGCGAGGGTGTCTACGAGCAGTACTTC | CASGGGEGVYEQYF
TRBJ1-2 | NA | NA | TRBV6-5 | TGTGCCAGCAGTAAGGACAGAATTGGCTACACCTTC | CASSKDRIGYTF
TRBJ2-3 | NA | once | TRBV2 | TGTGCCAGCAAGTCGTCCGTGGGGGGGCCGCCAGATACGCAGTATTTT | CASKSSVGGPPDTQYF
TRBJ2-7 | TRBD2 | NA | TRBV28 | TGTGCCAGCAGTATAGCGGGGGGAACCTACGAGCAGTACTTC | CASSIAGGTYEQYF
TRBJ2-7 | NA | once | TRBV4-3 | TGCGCCAGCAGCCAAGAGGACAGACTCTACGAGCAGTACTTC | CASSQEDRLYEQYF
TRBJ2-3 | TRBD1 | NA | TRBV11-2 | TGTGCCAGCAGCTTAGGTGGTACAGGGGCATGGGGCACAGATACGCAGTATTTT | CASSLGGTGAWGTDTQYF
TRBJ2-3 | TRBD1 | NA | TRBV10-3 | TGTGCCATCAGTGTTGGTCAGGGGGCATCAGATACGCAGTATTTT | CAISVGQGASDTQYF
TRBJ2-3 | NA | NA | TRBV7-2 | TGTGCCAGCAGCTTAGCTAGACAGGCCGAAGATACGCAGTATTTT | CASSLARQAEDTQYF
TRBJ1-6 | NA | NA | TRBV18 | TGTGCCAGCTCACCTTCTTCGCGGAGCTCCTATAATTCACCCCTCCACTTT | CASSPSSRSSYNSPLHF
TRBJ1-2 | TRBD1 | NA | TRBV29-1 | TGCGGGACAGGGGGAAACTATGGCTACACCTTC | CGTGGNYGYTF
TRBJ1-3 | TRBD1 | NA | TRBV4-3 | TGCGCCAGCAGCCTAACCCGGACAGGGGGGCTCGGAAACACCATATATTTT | CASSLTRTGGLGNTIYF
TRBJ1-5 | TRBD1 | NA | TRBV6-2/TRBV6-3 | TGTGCCAGCAGTTACCCGGGTGTGAGGGGGCCGAATCAGCCCCAGCATTTT | CASSYPGVRGPNQPQHF
TRBJ1-2 | NA | NA | TRBV2 | TGTGCCAGCAGGGTAGGACAGACTCTTGCTGGCTACACCTTC | CASRVGQTLAGYTF
TRBJ1-3 | NA | NA | TRBV9 | TGTGCCAGCAGCCCACAGCTAGCGGGAAACACCATATATTTT | CASSPQLAGNTIYF
TRBJ1-1 | NA | NA | TRBV27 | TGTGCCAGCACTTACTCGGTCGAGACAGAGCAAAGTGGCACTGAAGCTTTCTTT | CASTYSVETEQSGTEAFF
TRBJ1-1 | NA | NA | TRBV6-5 | TGTGCCAGCAGTACCACAGATAACACTGAAGCTTTCTTT | CASSTTDNTEAFF
TRBJ1-1 | TRBD1 | once | TRBV3-1/TRBV3-2 | TGTGCCAGCAGCCCCAGGGGGAAGGAGACTGAAGCTTTCTTT | CASSPRGKETEAFF
TRBJ1-5 | NA | NA | TRBV7-3 | TGTGCCAGCGCCCCGACTAGCAATCAGCCCCAGCATTTT | CASAPTSNQPQHF
TRBJ1-3 | NA | NA | TRBV5-4 | TGTGCCAGCAGCCTGGGTGGGGGGCCCCCTGGAAACACCATATATTTT | CASSLGGGPPGNTIYF
TRBJ2-2 | TRBD1 | NA | TRBV4-1 | TGCGCCAGCAGGGAAACGGACAGGGGGAGTGCCGGGGAGCTGTTTTTT | CASRETDRGSAGELFF